One sample yielded the 9 T cell receptor beta chains listed below, sequenced in a study of post-analysis software for immune sequencing data (dated by TCRdb to between 2014 and 2016). What these receptors recognize is not known. Study-level results and caveats: Significantly higher frequencies in patients than in controls were found for five TRBV segments, including TRBV5-6, TRBV5-1 and TRBV20-1.

The protocol used for the library was PCR. The sequencer was an Illumina HiSeq 2500. To reduce PCR and sequencing biases, unique molecular identifiers were incorporated into the TCR beta cDNA libraries. TCRdb cleaned the public reads at Q25 with fastp, built clones with MiXCR and kept in-frame beta chains. When rows share a CDR3 protein, they turn into one entry using the most common DNA and genes. The sample table records approximately 570,000 distinct CDR3 sequences; about 44% of these occur just once. Approximately 1.7% of the sample lies in the top ten. The sample was blood. The receptors originated from a girl aged 10-17 years with multiple sclerosis.

Note on this clonotype: One end of the junction fails to match germline, which may point to a read error. The chain has TRBV12-3 or TRBV12-4 and TRBJ2-3, with TRBD1 matching 12 bases. This CDR3 has 15 residues. Written as DNA, the CDR3 is TGTGCCAGCAGTGGGACAGGGGGCGAACCAGATGCGCAGTATTTT. Protein product: CASSGTGGEPDAQYF.

The chain links TRBV3-1 to TRBJ1-4; TRBD1 agrees at 7 bases. V dropped 3 bases and J dropped 10; count of bases not matched to a gene: 8. This CDR3 comprises 14 residues. Germline lookup yields CDR1 LGHDT and CDR2 YNNKEL (reference sequence). CDR3 coding DNA: TGTGCCAGCAGCCAGACCACCACAGGGGCAAAACTGTTTTTT. Encoded protein: CASSQTTTGAKLFF.

This CDR3 reads CASSSGVPQETQYF. Written as DNA, the CDR3 is TGTGCCAGCAGCTCCGGGGTCCCCCAAGAGACCCAGTACTTC. V is TRBV12-3 or TRBV12-4 and J is TRBJ2-5; a possible D gene is TRBD2 (5 bases). The CDR3 covers 14 residues. With 6 bases removed from V and 1 base from J, the gap between germline ends came to 12 bases.

The chain joins TRBV20-1 to TRBJ1-2; D ambiguous. The CDR3 spans 10 residues. Germline V lookup: CDR1 DFQATT, CDR2 SNEGSKA (reference sequence). The V end lost 3 bases, the J end lost 8 bases, and 7 bases lay between the germline ends. The CDR3: CSASGQGYTF. The CDR3 nucleotides read TGCAGTGCTAGTGGGCAGGGCTACACCTTC.

The V gene is TRBV6-5, the J gene TRBJ2-1, with 8 bases matching TRBD2. Gene TRBJ2-7 matches the end of the DNA better, so the J call may be wrong. There are 18 residues in the CDR3. Germline V lookup: CDR1 MNHEY, CDR2 SVGAGI. CDR3 DNA: TGTGCCAGCAGTTACTCCCTGATAGCGGGGACTCTTTACAATGAGCAGTACTTC. Amino acid sequence: CASSYSLIAGTLYNEQYF.

The chain joins TRBV3-1 to TRBJ2-3, with D unresolved. Germline values: CDR1 LGHDT, CDR2 YNNKEL (reference sequence). CDR3 length: 15 residues. V lost 1 base, J lost 2 bases, and 10 bases lay in between. CDR3 sequence (DNA): TGTGCCAGCAGCCAAGGGGCCAAGGTCACAGATACGCAGTATTTT. This encodes CASSQGAKVTDTQYF.

The chain links TRBV20-1 to TRBJ2-7; D is unclear. Trimming cost V 5 bases and J 6 bases, with 23 bases left between them. The CDR3 has 15 amino acids. Germline-derived CDR1 and CDR2 are DFQATT and SNEGSKA (reference sequence). The CDR3 bases are TGCAGTGCTCACCCTCCGACATACCACAATGGCGAGCAGTACTTC. It codes for CSAHPPTYHNGEQYF.

This clonotype came up a few times. This chain links TRBV10-2 with TRBJ1-2; 11 nucleotides agree with TRBD1. The CDR3 totals 14 residues. J gave up 8 bases and V 6 bases, and 8 bases lay outside the gene matches. Germline CDR1 WSHSY, CDR2 SAAADI. The CDR3 here is CASSAGTGGGGYTF. For the CDR3, the DNA is TGCGCCAGCAGCGCCGGGACAGGGGGGGGCGGCTACACCTTC.

The chain's CDR3 is CATSDNQDGETQYF. CDR3 in DNA: TGTGCCACCAGTGATAACCAGGACGGAGAGACCCAGTACTTC. The rearrangement uses TRBV24-1 and TRBJ2-5, with D hard to call. CDR1 and CDR2 from the germline V gene are KGHDR and SFDVKD. The V and J ends lost 3 bases and 4 bases respectively, with 11 bases between them. This CDR3 has 14 amino acids.